Detailed here is one T cell receptor (beta chain). This CDR3 has 16 residues. The V gene's germline CDR1 is SGHTS and CDR2 YDEGEE. The V end was cut by 2 bases, the J end by 0 bases, with 11 bases between. Using immunoSEQ multiplex PCR, the repertoire was profiled, and TCRdb retains in-frame clones only, with some absent. The data hold 85,000 to 90,000 clones, with more than 90% observed a single time. These data originate in a study of T cell responses to AZD1222 COVID-19 vaccine. The chain uses TRBV5-8 and TRBJ1-4; D remains unclear. The sample consisted of peripheral blood, taken on day 0 of AZD1222 vaccination. The sequence was obtained from an adult in good health. The CDR3 region has the DNA TGTGCCAGCAGCTTAGCCGTCAGTTCAACTAATGAAAAACTGTTTTTT. It translates to CASSLAVSSTNEKLFF.